Following are 17 T cell receptor beta chains from one sample sequenced in a study of shared clonotypes between healthy human individuals (dated by TCRdb to 2020 to 2022). Preparation of the library involved the immunoSEQ multiplex PCR assay. The source is immuneACCESS, and TCRdb retained only in-frame sequences with V and J called. Part of the clones is not carried over; for the studies checked, unresolved V genes explain less than half of this, and the remainder is unexplained. In this sample the table shows roughly 680,000 clones, 55% to 80% of which occur a single time. The top ten clones comprise more than 1.5% of the sample. Sequenced sample: memory CD4+ T cells sorted from blood. Sample cell subset or site, as interpreted from the label and publication: CD45RA-negative fraction. These receptors were obtained from a woman in her thirties in good health.

This clone was counted a single time. The rearrangement uses TRBV19 and TRBJ1-6; 9 bases match TRBD1. Losses at the gene ends were 11 bases for V and 6 bases for J; bases not matched to a gene: 5. The CDR3 is made up of 13 amino acids. In germline, CDR1 is LNHDA, CDR2 SQIVND (reference sequence). The CDR3 region is CACRQGGNSPLHF. DNA of the CDR3: TGTGCCTGTCGACAGGGGGGTAATTCACCCCTCCACTTT.

This clone showed up just a few times. The chain is built from TRBV19 and TRBJ1-5; TRBD1 matches at 7 bases. J was trimmed by 4 bases and V by 1 base; bases with no gene match: 4. The CDR3 is 15 amino acids. The germline gives CDR1 LNHDA, CDR2 SQIVND (reference sequence). The CDR3 region has the DNA TGTGCCAGTAGTATAGCGGGACAGTTGAATCAGCCCCAGCATTTT. This codes for CASSIAGQLNQPQHF.

V gene TRBV7-9 combines with J gene TRBJ2-7; 7 nucleotides match TRBD2. Germline V lookup: CDR1 SEHNR, CDR2 FQNEAQ (reference sequence). The CDR3 sequence is 16 residues long. V shed 0 bases, J shed 1 base, and the junction held 6 bases outside the gene matches. The CDR3 sequence is CASSLASQGGSYEQYF. CDR3 in DNA: TGTGCCAGCAGCTTAGCGTCTCAGGGAGGGTCCTACGAGCAGTACTTC.

The chain has TRBV15 and TRBJ2-1, with 10 bases identical to TRBD2. The trim removed 4 bases at V and 0 bases at J, leaving 3 bases unmatched. Per germline, CDR1 LNHNV and CDR2 YYDKDF (reference sequence). The CDR3 is made up of 16 amino acids. The DNA of the CDR3 is TGTGCCACCAGCACCTTAGCGGGAGGCTCCTACAATGAGCAGTTCTTC. It codes for CATSTLAGGSYNEQFF. The whole variable domain, filled in from reference TRBV15 and TRBJ2-1, reads DAMVIQNPRYQVTQFGKPVTLSCSQTLNHNVMYWYQQKSSQAPKLLFHYYDKDFNNEADTPDNFQSRRPNTSFCFLDIRSPGLGDTAMYLCATSTLAGGSYNEQFFGPGTRLTVL.

About this clone itself: Other DNA sequences in the same sample also yield this CDR3. This sequence joins TRBV19 and TRBJ2-7; a possible D gene is TRBD1 (5 bases). This CDR3 spans 15 amino acids. Germline CDR1 and CDR2: LNHDA and SQIVND (reference sequence). V gave up 4 bases and J gave up 0 bases, with 13 bases separating them. CDR3 nucleotides: TGTGCCAGTAGTAACCAGGGAACCAGCTCCTACGAGCAGTACTTC. The encoded protein is CASSNQGTSSYEQYF.

The chain couples TRBV4-1 to TRBJ2-3; unclear D gene. V lost 1 base to trimming and J lost 0 bases, with 11 bases between them. The CDR3 is 16 residues long. CDR1 is MGHRA and CDR2 is YSYEKL in the germline V gene. The CDR3 loop is CASSQGRTTSTDTQYF. CDR3 nucleotides: TGCGCCAGCAGCCAAGGACGGACGACTAGCACAGATACGCAGTATTTT.

This chain connects TRBV7-2 to TRBJ2-2, with D possibly matching TRBD2 (5 bases). CDR1 is SGHTA, CDR2 FQGNSA, per germline. V lost 5 bases and J lost 4, with 14 bases in between. The CDR3 contains 15 residues. The CDR3 region is CASSPRRKSTGELFF. DNA of the CDR3: TGTGCCAGCAGCCCACGGAGGAAAAGCACCGGGGAGCTGTTTTTT.

Comment on this clone: The sample has other DNA sequences that encode this CDR3 too. The V and J genes are TRBV11-2 and TRBJ2-3; D gene uncertain. This CDR3 has 13 amino acids. Trimming removed 4 bases at V and 3 bases at J, with 8 bases between. CDR1 is SGHAT, CDR2 FQNNGV, per germline. The CDR3 DNA reads as TGTGCCAGCAGCTCCCCAAGTACAGATACGCAGTATTTT. Encoded protein: CASSSPSTDTQYF.

This chain joins TRBV10-3 and TRBJ2-7; D possibly matches TRBD1 or TRBD2 (5 bases each). CDR1 is ENHRY, CDR2 SYGVKD, per germline. Trimming stripped 11 bases from V and 5 bases from J, with 16 bases between. The CDR3 is made up of 12 amino acids. CDR3 DNA sequence: TGTGCCCCGACCGGGACCTCGGACGAGCAGTACTTC. Translated: CAPTGTSDEQYF.

This clone turned up a few times. CDR3 in amino acids: CASRAGQETQYF. In DNA form, the CDR3 reads TGTGCCAGCAGGGCGGGACAAGAGACCCAGTACTTC. The genes are TRBV6-6 and TRBJ2-5, with TRBD2 as a possible D gene (6 bases). The CDR3 runs 12 residues. The V end was cut by 6 bases, the J end by 2 bases, with 7 bases between. Germline V gives CDR1 MNHNY, CDR2 SVGAGI (reference sequence).

The J gene is TRBJ1-1, the V gene TRBV5-1, with TRBD1 matching 8 bases. Germline V gene sequence: CDR1 SGHRS, CDR2 YFSETQ. The CDR3 runs 13 residues. The V and J ends lost 9 bases and 1 base, in that order; junction bases with no gene match: 5. The CDR3 nucleotides are TGCGCCACCGCACAGGGGGAGAACACTGAAGCTTTCTTT. Translated, it gives CATAQGENTEAFF.

V gene TRBV28 combines with J gene TRBJ1-2; 8 bases match TRBD1. V shed 8 bases and J 3 bases; nucleotides not matched to a gene: 14. Germline CDR1 is MDHEN and CDR2 is SYDVKM. The CDR3 is made up of 16 amino acids. In nucleotides, the CDR3 is TGTGCCAGCGGGCTTAGGGGACAGGCTTGGGACTATGGCTACACCTTC. Translated, it gives CASGLRGQAWDYGYTF.

This clone was seen just once. The genes are TRBV19 and TRBJ1-5; TRBD1 is a possible D gene (6 bases). The ends were cut back, 9 bases at V and 6 bases at J, with 21 bases in the middle. Germline V gives CDR1 LNHDA, CDR2 SQIVND (reference sequence). The CDR3 length is 15 residues. The CDR3: CASQGRKGVGQPQHF. CDR3 DNA sequence: TGTGCCAGCCAAGGGAGAAAGGGGGTAGGTCAGCCCCAGCATTTT.

Regarding this clone: Additional DNA sequences in this sample encode the identical CDR3. The chain uses TRBV5-1 and TRBJ2-1; D not resolved. The CDR3 has 15 amino acids. V gave up 0 bases and J gave up 0 bases, with 7 bases separating them. Germline V gives CDR1 SGHRS, CDR2 YFSETQ. CDR3 residues: CASSLDTSSYNEQFF. The CDR3 DNA sequence: TGCGCCAGCAGCTTGGACACAAGCTCCTACAATGAGCAGTTCTTC.

The chain carries TRBV11-2 and TRBJ1-2; 8 positions match TRBD1. The CDR3 spans 15 residues. CDR1 SGHAT and CDR2 FQNNGV come from the germline V gene. V lost 5 bases and J lost 4; bases outside the gene matches: 9. CDR3: CASSNYGTGSYGYTF. In nucleotides, the CDR3 is TGTGCCAGCAGCAACTACGGGACAGGTAGCTATGGCTACACCTTC. Full variable domain (missing parts from reference TRBV11-2 and TRBJ1-2): EAGVAQSPRYKIIEKRQSVAFWCNPISGHATLYWYQQILGQGPKLLIQFQNNGVVDDSQLPKDRFSAERLKGVDSTLKIQPAKLEDSAVYLCASSNYGTGSYGYTFGSGTRLTVV.

This clone was observed a few times. This chain connects TRBV10-3 to TRBJ2-3, with a tentative D call TRBD2 (5 bases). Per the germline V gene, CDR1 is ENHRY and CDR2 is SYGVKD. This CDR3 contains 13 residues. The V and J ends lost 2 bases and 5 bases respectively, with 8 bases between them. The CDR3 sequence is CAISEASQDTQYF. The CDR3 region has the DNA TGTGCCATCAGTGAGGCTAGCCAAGATACGCAGTATTTT.

J is TRBJ1-4 and V is TRBV7-2; D ambiguous. CDR1 and CDR2 from the germline V gene are SGHTA and FQGNSA. This CDR3 has 13 amino acids. The ends were cut back, 5 bases at V and 7 bases at J, with 11 bases in the middle. The CDR3 DNA reads as TGTGCCAGCAGCCCCTACCTAAGTGAAAAACTGTTTTTT. Translation gives CASSPYLSEKLFF. The full variable domain, in which reference TRBV7-2 and TRBJ1-4 provide the parts outside the CDR3, is GAGVSQSPSNKVTEKGKDVELRCDPISGHTALYWYRQSLGQGLEFLIYFQGNSAPDKSGLPSDRFSAERTGGSVSTLTIQRTQQEDSAVYLCASSPYLSEKLFFGSGTQLSVL.